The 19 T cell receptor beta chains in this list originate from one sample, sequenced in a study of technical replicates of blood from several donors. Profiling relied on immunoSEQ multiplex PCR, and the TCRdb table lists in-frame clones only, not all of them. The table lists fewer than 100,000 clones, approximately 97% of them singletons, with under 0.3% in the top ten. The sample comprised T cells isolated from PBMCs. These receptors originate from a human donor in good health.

CDR3 sequence: CASSFQGRGQPQHF. In nucleotides, the CDR3 is TGTGCCAGCAGTTTTCAAGGCAGGGGGCAGCCCCAGCATTTT. The chain couples TRBV28 to TRBJ1-5, with 7 bases identical to TRBD1. J was trimmed by 7 bases and V by 3 bases; bases with no gene match: 6. The CDR3 covers 14 residues. CDR1 MDHEN and CDR2 SYDVKM come from the germline V gene.

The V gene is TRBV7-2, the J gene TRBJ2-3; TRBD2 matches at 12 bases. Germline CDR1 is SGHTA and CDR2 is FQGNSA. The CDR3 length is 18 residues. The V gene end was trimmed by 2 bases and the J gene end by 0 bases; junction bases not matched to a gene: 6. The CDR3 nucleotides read TGTGCCAGCAGCTTACGCGGACTAGCGGGGCTAAGCACAGATACGCAGTATTTT. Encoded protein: CASSLRGLAGLSTDTQYF. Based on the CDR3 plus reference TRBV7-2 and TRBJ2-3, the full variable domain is GAGVSQSPSNKVTEKGKDVELRCDPISGHTALYWYRQSLGQGLEFLIYFQGNSAPDKSGLPSDRFSAERTGGSVSTLTIQRTQQEDSAVYLCASSLRGLAGLSTDTQYFGPGTRLTVL.

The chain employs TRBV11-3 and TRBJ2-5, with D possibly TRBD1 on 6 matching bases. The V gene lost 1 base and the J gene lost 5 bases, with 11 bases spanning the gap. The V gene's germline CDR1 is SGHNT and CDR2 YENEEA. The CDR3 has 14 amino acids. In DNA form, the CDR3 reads TGTGCCAGCAGCTTAGGCAGGGGATCGGAGACCCAGTACTTC. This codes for CASSLGRGSETQYF. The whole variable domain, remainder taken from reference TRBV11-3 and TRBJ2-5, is EAGVVQSPRYKIIEKKQPVAFWCNPISGHNTLYWYLQNLGQGPELLIRYENEEAVDDSQLPKDRFSAERLKGVDSTLKIQPAELGDSAVYLCASSLGRGSETQYFGPGTRLLVL.

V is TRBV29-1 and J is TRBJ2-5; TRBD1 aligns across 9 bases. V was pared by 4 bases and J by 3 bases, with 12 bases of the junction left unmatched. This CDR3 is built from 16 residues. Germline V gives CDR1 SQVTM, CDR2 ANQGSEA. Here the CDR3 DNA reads TGCAGCGTTGGTGAGGGTCTCGGGACAGGGAAAGAGACCCAGTACTTC. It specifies CSVGEGLGTGKETQYF.

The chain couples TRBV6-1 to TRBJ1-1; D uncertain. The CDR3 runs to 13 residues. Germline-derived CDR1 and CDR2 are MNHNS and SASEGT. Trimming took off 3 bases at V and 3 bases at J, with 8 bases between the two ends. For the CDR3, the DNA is TGTGCCAGCAGTGATAGAAGTGACACTGAAGCTTTCTTT. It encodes CASSDRSDTEAFF.

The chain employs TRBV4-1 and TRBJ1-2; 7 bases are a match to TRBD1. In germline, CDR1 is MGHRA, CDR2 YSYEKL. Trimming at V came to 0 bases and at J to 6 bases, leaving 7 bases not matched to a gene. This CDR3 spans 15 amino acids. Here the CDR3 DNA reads TGCGCCAGCAGCCAAGAAAGGGGGCAAAGTCATGGCTACACCTTC. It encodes CASSQERGQSHGYTF.

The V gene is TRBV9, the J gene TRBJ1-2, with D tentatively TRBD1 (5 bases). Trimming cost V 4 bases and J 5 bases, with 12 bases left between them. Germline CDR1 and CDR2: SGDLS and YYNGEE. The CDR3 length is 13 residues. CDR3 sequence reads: CASSMSQGYGYTF. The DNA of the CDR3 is TGTGCCAGCAGCATGTCTCAGGGTTATGGCTACACCTTC.

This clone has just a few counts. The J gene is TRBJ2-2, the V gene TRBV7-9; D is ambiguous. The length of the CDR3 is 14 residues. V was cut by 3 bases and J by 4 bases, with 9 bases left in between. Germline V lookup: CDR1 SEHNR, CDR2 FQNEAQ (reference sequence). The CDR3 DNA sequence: TGTGCCAGCAGCTTGGCAGTTACCACCGGGGAGCTGTTTTTT. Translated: CASSLAVTTGELFF.

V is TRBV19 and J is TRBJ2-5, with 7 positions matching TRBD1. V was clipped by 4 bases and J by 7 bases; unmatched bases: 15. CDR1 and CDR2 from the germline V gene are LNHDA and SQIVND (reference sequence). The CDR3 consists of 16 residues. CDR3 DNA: TGTGCCAGTAGTACCCTAGAGGGGGCGCTAATAGGGACCCAGTACTTC. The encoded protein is CASSTLEGALIGTQYF.

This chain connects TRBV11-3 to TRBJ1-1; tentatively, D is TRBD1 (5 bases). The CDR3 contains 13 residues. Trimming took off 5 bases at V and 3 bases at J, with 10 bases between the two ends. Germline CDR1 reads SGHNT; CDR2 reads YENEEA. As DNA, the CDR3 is TGTGCCAGCAGCCCGCAGACAGACACTGAAGCTTTCTTT. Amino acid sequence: CASSPQTDTEAFF.

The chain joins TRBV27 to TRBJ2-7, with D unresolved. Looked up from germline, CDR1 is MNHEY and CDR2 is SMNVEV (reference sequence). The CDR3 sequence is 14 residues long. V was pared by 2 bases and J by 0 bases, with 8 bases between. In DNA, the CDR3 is TGTGCCAGCAGTTTAGGTCGGTTCTCCTACGAGCAGTACTTC. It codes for CASSLGRFSYEQYF.

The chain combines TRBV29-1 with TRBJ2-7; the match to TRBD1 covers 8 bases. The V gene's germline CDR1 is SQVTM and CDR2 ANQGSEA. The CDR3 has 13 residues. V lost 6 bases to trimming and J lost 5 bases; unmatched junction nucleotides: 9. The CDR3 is CSVVGQGRHEQYF. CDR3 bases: TGCAGCGTCGTAGGACAGGGAAGGCACGAGCAGTACTTC.

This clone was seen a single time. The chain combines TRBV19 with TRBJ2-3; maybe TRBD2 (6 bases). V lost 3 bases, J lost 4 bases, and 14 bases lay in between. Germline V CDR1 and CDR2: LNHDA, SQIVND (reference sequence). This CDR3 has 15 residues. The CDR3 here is CASSMGLLGSDTQYF. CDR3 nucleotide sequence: TGTGCCAGTAGTATGGGACTTCTAGGATCAGATACGCAGTATTTT.

The CDR3 here is CSVAGGSSYNEQFF. CDR3 DNA: TGCAGCGTTGCCGGCGGGAGCTCCTACAATGAGCAGTTCTTC. The chain uses TRBV29-1 and TRBJ2-1, with 7 bases that match TRBD2. The CDR3 runs to 14 residues. Trimming removed 4 bases from V and 0 bases from J; junction bases left unmatched: 3. Germline V gene lookup returns CDR1 SQVTM and CDR2 ANQGSEA.

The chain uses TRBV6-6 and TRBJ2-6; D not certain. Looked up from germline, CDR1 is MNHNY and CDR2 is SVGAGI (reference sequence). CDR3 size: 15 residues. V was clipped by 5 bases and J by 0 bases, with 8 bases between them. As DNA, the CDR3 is TGTGCCAGCAGTGATATGAGCTCTGGGGCCAACGTCCTGACTTTC. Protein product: CASSDMSSGANVLTF.

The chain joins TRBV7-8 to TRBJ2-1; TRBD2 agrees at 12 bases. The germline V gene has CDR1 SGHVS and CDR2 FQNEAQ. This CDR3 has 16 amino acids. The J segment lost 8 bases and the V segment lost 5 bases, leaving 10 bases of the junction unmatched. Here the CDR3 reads CASSPRLAGVIDEQFF. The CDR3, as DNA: TGTGCCAGCAGCCCAAGACTAGCGGGAGTAATTGATGAGCAGTTCTTC.

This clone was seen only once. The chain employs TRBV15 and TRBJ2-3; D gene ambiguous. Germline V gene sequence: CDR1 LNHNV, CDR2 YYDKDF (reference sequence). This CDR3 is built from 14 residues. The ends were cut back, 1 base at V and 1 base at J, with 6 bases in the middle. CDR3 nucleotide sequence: TGTGCCACCAGCAGAGGAGTCGGCACAGATACGCAGTATTTT. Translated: CATSRGVGTDTQYF.

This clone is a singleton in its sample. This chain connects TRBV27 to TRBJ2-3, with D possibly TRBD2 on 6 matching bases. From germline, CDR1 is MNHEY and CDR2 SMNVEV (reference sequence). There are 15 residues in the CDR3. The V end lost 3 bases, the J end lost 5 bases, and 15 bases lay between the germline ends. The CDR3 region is CASSFQAGGVDTQYF. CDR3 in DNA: TGTGCCAGCAGTTTCCAAGCGGGCGGGGTAGATACGCAGTATTTT.

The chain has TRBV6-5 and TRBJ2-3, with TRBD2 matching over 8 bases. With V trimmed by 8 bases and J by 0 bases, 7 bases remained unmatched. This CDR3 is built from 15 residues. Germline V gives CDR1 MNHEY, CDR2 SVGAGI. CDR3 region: CASADRGGSTDTQYF. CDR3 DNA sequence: TGTGCCAGCGCGGACCGGGGGGGAAGCACAGATACGCAGTATTTT.